The 8 T cell receptor beta chains reported below all come from one sample, sequenced in a study of T cells of healthy individuals (dated by TCRdb to between 2018 and 2020). Libraries were made using 5' RACE. The instrument was an Illumina MiSeq. In TCRdb, the public reads were trimmed at Q25 with fastp and aligned with MiXCR, with productive beta chains retained. Each record represents a unique CDR3 protein, reported with the most common genes and DNA among its rows. A total of 40,000 to 60,000 distinct CDR3 sequences appear in this sample, roughly 15% of them only once. The ten largest clones represent about 16% of the sample. The receptor source for this set is a human donor in good health.

At least ten counts were recorded for this clonotype. This chain connects TRBV6-2 or TRBV6-3 to TRBJ2-7; a possible D gene is TRBD1 (5 bases). The CDR3 is made up of 14 amino acids. The germline V gene encodes CDR1 MNHEY and CDR2 SVGEGT. Between the trimmed V and J ends, which lost 10 bases and 4 bases, there was a span of 20 bases. The CDR3 sequence is CATWTRLRPYEQYF. DNA for the CDR3: TGTGCCACTTGGACACGACTTCGACCTTACGAGCAGTACTTC.

The sample holds a few counts of this clonotype. The chain couples TRBV4-1 to TRBJ2-7; perhaps TRBD2 as D (6 bases). Looked up from germline, CDR1 is MGHRA and CDR2 is YSYEKL. The CDR3 consists of 13 residues. Trimming pared 4 bases from V and 3 bases from J, leaving 10 bases between. CDR3 sequence reads: CASSLVGGYEQYF. CDR3 DNA sequence: TGCGCCAGCAGCCTCGTGGGGGGCTACGAGCAGTACTTC.

At least ten counts were recorded for this clonotype. Compared with germline, one end of the junction differs, possibly owing to a read error. The chain combines TRBV28 with TRBJ1-2, with D possibly TRBD1 on 5 matching bases. This CDR3 contains 12 residues. CDR1 is MDHEN and CDR2 is SYDVKM in the germline V gene. Written as DNA, the CDR3 is TGTGCCAGCAGTTTATTCGGGGAGAAGGGGTTCTTC. As protein: CASSLFGEKGFF.

This clonotype was recorded at least ten times. V gene TRBV20-1 combines with J gene TRBJ1-5; 8 bases are shared with TRBD1. Losses at the gene ends were 1 base for V and 7 bases for J; bases not matched to a gene: 6. CDR3 length: 14 residues. Germline CDR1 reads DFQATT; CDR2 reads SNEGSKA (reference sequence). Written as DNA, the CDR3 is TGCAGTGCTAGAGGACAGGGGAGGGGGCAGCCCCAGCATTTT. Translation: CSARGQGRGQPQHF.

This clonotype has at least ten counts. The CDR3 sequence is CASSLGRAGHEQFF. The CDR3 DNA reads as TGTGCCAGCAGCCTCGGACGGGCTGGGCATGAGCAGTTCTTC. This chain joins TRBV6-4 and TRBJ2-1; D unclear. The CDR3 has 14 residues. The V end lost 6 bases, the J end lost 8 bases, and 17 bases lay between the germline ends. The germline V gene encodes CDR1 MRHNA and CDR2 SNTAGT.

This clonotype has ten or more counts. This chain links TRBV29-1 with TRBJ1-3; possibly TRBD1 for D (5 bases). Deletions cut 6 bases from V and 0 bases from J, with 12 bases between. This CDR3 has 14 residues. Germline lookup yields CDR1 SQVTM and CDR2 ANQGSEA. The CDR3, as DNA: TGCAGCGTCCAGGGACCGCTCTCTGGAAACACCATATATTTT. Translation: CSVQGPLSGNTIYF.

This clonotype was found a few times. This rearrangement joins TRBV5-6 to TRBJ2-5; 7 nucleotides match TRBD1. Losses at the gene ends were 4 bases for V and 5 bases for J; bases not matched to a gene: 11. CDR3 length equals 15 residues. Germline CDR1 and CDR2: SGHDT and YYEEEE. CDR3 in DNA: TGTGCCAGCAGCGGGGGACAGTTAAGAGGGGAGACCCAGTACTTC. Residues: CASSGGQLRGETQYF.

This clonotype was recorded many times. The chain combines TRBV7-2 with TRBJ2-7, with 7 bases identical to TRBD2. After removal of 4 bases from V and 7 bases from J, the junction contained 4 bases not matched to a gene. Germline CDR1 reads SGHTA; CDR2 reads FQGNSA. The CDR3 consists of 12 residues. CDR3 DNA sequence: TGTGCCAGCAGCTCCGGGACTACTGAGCAGTACTTC. It encodes CASSSGTTEQYF.